This T cell receptor (beta chain) emerged from a study of post-analysis software for immune sequencing data. Looking at the study overall: Included among the disease courses, which were recorded for the cohort, were relapsing-remitting, secondary progressive and progressive-relapsing multiple sclerosis.

Each TCR beta cDNA library carried unique molecular identifiers. TCRdb reanalysed the PCR reads using MiXCR and keeps one entry per CDR3 protein. Among roughly 540,000 distinct CDR3 sequences, roughly 34% were seen once, and the ten largest hold 5% to 6%. General study findings and limits: Strong co-clustering by F measure was seen for same-batch samples. Relative to controls, patients with multiple sclerosis showed significantly lower normalized Chao1 diversity. TRBV segments more frequent in patients than in controls numbered five and included TRBV5-6, TRBV5-1 and TRBV20-1.

Turning to this clonotype: Its antigen remains unidentified.

The CDR3 runs 17 residues. Germline lookup yields CDR1 SGHVS and CDR2 FNYEAQ. Germline trimming cut 3 bases from V and 2 bases from J; bases unmatched to any gene: 12. This sequence originates from a girl under 18 with multiple sclerosis. This chain uses TRBV7-6 with TRBJ1-2, with 7 bases lining up with TRBD1. Specimen: blood. For the CDR3, the DNA is TGTGCCAGCAGCTTGTACACAGGGGACCTTTCAAACTATGGCTACACCTTC. It specifies CASSLYTGDLSNYGYTF.